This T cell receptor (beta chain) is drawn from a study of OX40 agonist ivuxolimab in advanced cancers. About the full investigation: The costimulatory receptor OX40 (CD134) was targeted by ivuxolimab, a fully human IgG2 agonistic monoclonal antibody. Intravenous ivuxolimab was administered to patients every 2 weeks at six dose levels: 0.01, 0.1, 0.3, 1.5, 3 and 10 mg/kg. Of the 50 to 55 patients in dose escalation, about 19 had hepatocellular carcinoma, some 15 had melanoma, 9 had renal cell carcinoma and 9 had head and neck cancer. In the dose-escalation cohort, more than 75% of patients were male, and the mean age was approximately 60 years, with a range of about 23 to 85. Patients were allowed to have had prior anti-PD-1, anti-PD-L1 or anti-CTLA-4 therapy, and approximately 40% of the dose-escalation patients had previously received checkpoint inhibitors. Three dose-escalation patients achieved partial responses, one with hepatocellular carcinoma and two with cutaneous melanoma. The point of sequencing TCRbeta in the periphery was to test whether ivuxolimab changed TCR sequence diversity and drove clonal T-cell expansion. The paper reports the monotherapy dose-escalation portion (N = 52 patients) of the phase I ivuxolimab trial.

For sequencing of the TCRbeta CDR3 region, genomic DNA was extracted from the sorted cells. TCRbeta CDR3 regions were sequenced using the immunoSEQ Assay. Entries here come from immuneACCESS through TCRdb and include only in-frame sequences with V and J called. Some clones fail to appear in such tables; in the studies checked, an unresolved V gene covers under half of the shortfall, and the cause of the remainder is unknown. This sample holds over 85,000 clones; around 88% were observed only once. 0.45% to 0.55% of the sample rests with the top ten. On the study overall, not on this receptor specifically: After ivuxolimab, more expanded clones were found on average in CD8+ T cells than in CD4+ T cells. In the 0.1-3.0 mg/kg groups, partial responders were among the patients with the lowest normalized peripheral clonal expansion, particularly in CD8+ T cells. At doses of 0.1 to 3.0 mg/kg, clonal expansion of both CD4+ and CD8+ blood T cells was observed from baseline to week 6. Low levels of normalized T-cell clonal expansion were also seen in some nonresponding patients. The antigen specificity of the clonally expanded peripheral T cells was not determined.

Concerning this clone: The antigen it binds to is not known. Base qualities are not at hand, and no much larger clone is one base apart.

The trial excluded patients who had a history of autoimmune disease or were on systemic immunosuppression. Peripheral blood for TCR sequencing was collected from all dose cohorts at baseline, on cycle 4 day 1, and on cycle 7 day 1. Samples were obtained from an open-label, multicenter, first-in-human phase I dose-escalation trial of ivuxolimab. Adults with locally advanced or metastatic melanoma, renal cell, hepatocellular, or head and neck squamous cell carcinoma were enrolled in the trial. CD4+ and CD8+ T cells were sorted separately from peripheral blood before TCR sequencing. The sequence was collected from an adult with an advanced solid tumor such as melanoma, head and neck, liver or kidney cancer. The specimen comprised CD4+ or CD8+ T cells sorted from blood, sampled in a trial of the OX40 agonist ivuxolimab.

CDR3 reads: CASGDLGNTIYF. The sequence in DNA is TGTGCCAGCGGTGACCTTGGAAACACCATATATTTT. The chain is assembled from TRBV28 and TRBJ1-3, with no reliable assignment of the D segment. V is pared back by 8 bases and J by 3 bases, with 8 bases lying between the germline termini. From the germline V gene, CDR1 is MDHEN and CDR2 is SYDVKM. CDR3 length: 12 amino acids, cysteine to phenylalanine. Only the CDR3 part of the read is kept: 36 bases, read in frame from the first base. With the rest looked up from the reference TRBV28 and TRBJ1-3 genes rather than sequenced, the full variable domain is DVKVTQSSRYLVKRTGEKVFLECVQDMDHENMFWYRQDPGLGLRLIYFSYDVKMKEKGDIPEGYSVSREKKERFSLILESASTNQTSMYLCASGDLGNTIYFGEGSWLTVV.